This TCR beta chain came from a study of cytomegalovirus exposure and HLA in healthy donors. About the study: The approximately 120 million unique TCR beta sequences, from about 170 million T cells, were found by an earlier analysis.

Use of 60 Vbeta and 13 Jbeta primers characterized the PCR. Measured with immunoSEQ multiplex PCR; TCRdb has only the in-frame clones, and not every one. The repertoire holds 200,000 to 250,000 clones, with under 80% as singletons. The V and J ends lost 2 bases and 1 base respectively, with 12 bases between them. The CDR3 consists of 16 residues. In germline, CDR1 is SGHAT, CDR2 FQNNGV. This clone was seen a few times. The antigen remains undetermined. Regarding the study as a whole: 87-base-pair reads could not separate some V segments, including TRBV6-2 and TRBV6-3. Most sequenced TCRs were rare (though some public TCRs occurred in many donors).

The clonotype originates from a girl under 10 years old in good health and CMV-seronegative. This chain uses TRBV11-2 with TRBJ1-3; unclear D gene. Sequenced material: PBMCs. The CDR3: CASSLRGSISGNTIYF. CDR3 coding DNA: TGTGCCAGCAGCTTAAGAGGGAGCATATCTGGAAACACCATATATTTT.